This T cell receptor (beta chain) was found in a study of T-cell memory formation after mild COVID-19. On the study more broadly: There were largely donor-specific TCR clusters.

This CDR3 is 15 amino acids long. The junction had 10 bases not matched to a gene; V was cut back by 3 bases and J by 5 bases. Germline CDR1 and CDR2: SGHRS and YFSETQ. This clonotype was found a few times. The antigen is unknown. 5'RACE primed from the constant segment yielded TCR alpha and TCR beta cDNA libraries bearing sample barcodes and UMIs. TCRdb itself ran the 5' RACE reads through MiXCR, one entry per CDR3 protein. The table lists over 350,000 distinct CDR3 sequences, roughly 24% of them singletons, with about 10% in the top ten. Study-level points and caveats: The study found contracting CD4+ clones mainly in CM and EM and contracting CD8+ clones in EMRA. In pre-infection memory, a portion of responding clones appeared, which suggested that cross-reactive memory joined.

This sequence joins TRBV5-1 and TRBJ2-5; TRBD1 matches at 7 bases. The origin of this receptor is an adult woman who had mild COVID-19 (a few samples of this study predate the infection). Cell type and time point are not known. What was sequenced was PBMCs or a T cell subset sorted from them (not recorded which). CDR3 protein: CASSSQGTEWETQYF. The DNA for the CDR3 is TGCGCCAGCAGCTCCCAGGGGACAGAGTGGGAGACCCAGTACTTC.